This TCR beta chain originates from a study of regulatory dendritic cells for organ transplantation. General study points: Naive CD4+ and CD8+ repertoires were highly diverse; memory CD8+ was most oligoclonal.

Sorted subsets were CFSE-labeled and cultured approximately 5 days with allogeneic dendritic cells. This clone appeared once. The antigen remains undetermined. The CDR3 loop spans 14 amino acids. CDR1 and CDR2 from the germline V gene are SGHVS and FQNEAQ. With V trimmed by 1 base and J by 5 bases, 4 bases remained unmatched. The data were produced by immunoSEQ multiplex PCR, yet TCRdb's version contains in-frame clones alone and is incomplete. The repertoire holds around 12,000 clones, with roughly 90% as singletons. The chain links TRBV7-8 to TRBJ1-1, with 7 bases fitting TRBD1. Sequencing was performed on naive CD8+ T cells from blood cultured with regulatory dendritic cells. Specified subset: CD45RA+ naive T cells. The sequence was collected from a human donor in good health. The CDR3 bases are TGTGCCAGCAGCTTAGGGGGCAGGGGGACTGAAGCTTTCTTT. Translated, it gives CASSLGGRGTEAFF.